The sequence of this T cell receptor (beta chain) was determined in a study of T-cell reconstitution after alpha-beta-depleted transplantation in children. Overall study results and limits: Reports say that about two months after transplant, the alpha-beta T cells came out of several hundred graft clones that had expanded. Diversity of TCRbeta at day 60 was high in some patients, arising from surviving recipient T cells and thymic progenitors. T-cell counts and diversity at one year post-transplant came mainly from newly produced T cells.

As it was prepared, the TCRbeta library received unique molecular identifiers. TCRdb passed the PCR reads through MiXCR, listing each CDR3 protein once. The table records 600,000 to 800,000 distinct CDR3 sequences, about an eighth of them present only once. Germline V gives CDR1 SGHRS, CDR2 YFSETQ. The CDR3 loop spans 17 amino acids. The V gene end was trimmed by 0 bases and the J gene end by 1 base; junction bases not matched to a gene: 7. This clonotype was observed many times. The target antigen is unknown. This sequence joins TRBV5-1 and TRBJ2-4; TRBD1 matches 7 bases. The receptor was isolated from a girl aged 2 to 10 with congenital amegakaryocytic thrombocytopenia, due to receive a stem cell transplant. Specimen: PBMCs, collected before TCRalphabeta/CD19-depleted stem cell transplant. The CDR3 sequence: CASSLDGQVGAKNIQYF. The DNA for the CDR3 is TGCGCCAGCAGCTTGGACGGACAGGTCGGGGCCAAAAACATTCAGTACTTC. Full variable domain (missing parts from reference TRBV5-1 and TRBJ2-4): KAGVTQTPRYLIKTRGQQVTLSCSPISGHRSVSWYQQTPGQGLQFLFEYFSETQRNKGNFPGRFSGRQFSNSRSEMNVSTLELGDSALYLCASSLDGQVGAKNIQYFGAGTRLSVL.